Sequencing of this T cell receptor (beta chain) was carried out in a study of neurological immune-mediated disorders. Study-wide findings and caveats: The absence of any CDR3 amino acid sequence shared by expanded clones across subjects suggests that repertoires were private in all groups. Patients with HTLV-1-associated myelopathy had the highest level of TCR clonal expansion, whereas patients with multiple sclerosis had the lowest level, falling beneath the level found in healthy controls.

The group of healthy controls was made up of people who were blood bank volunteers in Maryland, USA. V lost 6 bases to trimming and J lost 4 bases; unmatched junction nucleotides: 8. Germline V CDR1 and CDR2: MNHEY, SMNVEV (reference sequence). The CDR3 length is 14 residues. In this sample, this clonotype turned up many times. Its antigen is unknown. Every sequencing run generated over 170 million TCR-beta sequences from 15-18 subjects. TCRdb called the 5' RACE reads again in MiXCR, with one record for every CDR3 protein. The sample has just under 40,000 distinct CDR3 sequences, 7.2% seen once; the top ten hold approximately 5.4%.

The TCR was taken from a man in his fifties in good health. Sequencing was carried out using CD4+ T cells from blood. J is TRBJ2-7 and V is TRBV27; 8 bases are shared with TRBD1. This CDR3 is CASRRQGRSYEQYF. Here the CDR3 DNA reads TGTGCCAGCAGGAGACAGGGGCGATCTTACGAGCAGTACTTC.